Included here is one T cell receptor beta chain sequence, with context. CDR1 SGHNT and CDR2 YYREEE come from the germline V gene (reference sequence). The V and J ends lost 1 base and 4 bases respectively, with 9 bases between them. The CDR3 is 14 residues long. This table comes from immunoSEQ multiplex PCR, and its TCRdb copy is limited to in-frame clones, with some not included. The table shows approximately 170,000 clones, with about 86% occurring only once. The data originate from a study of blood T cell repertoires in COVID-19. Study summary: Acute and convalescent COVID-19 specimens originated in the United States, Italy and Spain. The cDNA or gDNA used as material had been derived from T cells, B-cell-depleted T cells, or PBMCs.

The origin of this receptor is a human donor with acute or convalescent COVID-19. The donor label of this sample is uncertain. Sequenced material: peripheral blood. V usage is TRBV5-4 and J usage is TRBJ2-1; maybe TRBD2 (5 bases). The CDR3 nucleotides read TGTGCCAGCAGCTTGATGACGGGGTACAATGAGCAGTTCTTC. Encoded protein: CASSLMTGYNEQFF. The whole variable domain, filled in from reference TRBV5-4 and TRBJ2-1, reads ETGVTQSPTHLIKTRGQQVTLRCSSQSGHNTVSWYQQALGQGPQFIFQYYREEENGRGNFPPRFSGLQFPNYSSELNVNALELDDSALYLCASSLMTGYNEQFFGPGTRLTVL.